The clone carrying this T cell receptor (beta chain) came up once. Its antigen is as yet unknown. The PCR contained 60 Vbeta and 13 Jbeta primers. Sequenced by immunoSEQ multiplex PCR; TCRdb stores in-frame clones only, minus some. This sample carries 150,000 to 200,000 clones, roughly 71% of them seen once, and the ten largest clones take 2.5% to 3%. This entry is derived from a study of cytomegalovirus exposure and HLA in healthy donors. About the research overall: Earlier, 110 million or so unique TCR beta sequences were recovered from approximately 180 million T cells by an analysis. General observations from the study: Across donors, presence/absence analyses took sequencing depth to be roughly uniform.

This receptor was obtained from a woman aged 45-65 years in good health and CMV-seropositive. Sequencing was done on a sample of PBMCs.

CDR3 sequence (DNA): TGCGCCAGCAGCTTTCTCGTACAGGGGGCCGATGGCTACACCTTC. This codes for CASSFLVQGADGYTF. The V and J genes are TRBV5-1 and TRBJ1-2; 9 bases are shared with TRBD1. V was clipped by 2 bases and J by 6 bases; unmatched bases: 8. Germline V gene lookup returns CDR1 SGHRS and CDR2 YFSETQ. The CDR3 totals 15 residues.